This T cell receptor beta chain was sequenced during a study of T cell responses to AZD1222 COVID-19 vaccine. Notes on the study in general: Epitopes outside B.1.351 and B.1.1.7 mutated regions reportedly drew nearly half of spike TCRs. Spike regions recognized by vaccine-associated CD4 TCRs spanned the protein, led by 160-218 and 743-854. Spike-specific TCR breadth and depth were elevated following two AZD1222 doses. Females outnumbered males among donors, who were mostly white British; clonal diversity was possibly underestimated.

Generated by immunoSEQ multiplex PCR, the TCRdb table keeps only in-frame clones and is missing some. The table lists about 120,000 clones, about 87% of them singletons. The CDR3 contains 15 residues. From germline, CDR1 is LNHNV and CDR2 YYDKDF (reference sequence). V was pared by 3 bases and J by 2 bases, with 11 bases between. As regards this clone: The antigen is unknown.

This chain connects TRBV15 to TRBJ2-1, with D perhaps matching TRBD2 (5 bases). The sequencing here drew on peripheral blood, taken on day 0 of AZD1222 vaccination. This receptor was identified in an adult in good health. CDR3 in DNA: TGTGCCACCAGCAGGGAAACTAGGACCTACAATGAGCAGTTCTTC. Translating gives CATSRETRTYNEQFF. The whole variable domain, remainder taken from reference TRBV15 and TRBJ2-1, is DAMVIQNPRYQVTQFGKPVTLSCSQTLNHNVMYWYQQKSSQAPKLLFHYYDKDFNNEADTPDNFQSRRPNTSFCFLDIRSPGLGDTAMYLCATSRETRTYNEQFFGPGTRLTVL.